Listed below are T cell receptor beta chains from one sample, sequenced in a study of T cell repertoires in aging, cancer and after chemotherapy. Each CDR3 protein gets one entry after TCRdb re-called the multiplex PCR reads with MiXCR. The sample lists over 400 distinct CDR3 sequences, roughly 29% occurring once. The sequenced sample consisted of blood. These receptor sequences come from a human donor with a solid tumor. Both conserved end residues are part of each CDR3. Each record gives: V gene, J gene, CDR3 protein.

TRBV19	TRBJ2-7	CASSIGGTYEQYF
TRBV20-1	TRBJ2-1	CSAREGFSAGNEQFF
TRBV5-4	TRBJ1-1	CASSLGGEELNTEAFF
TRBV6-1	TRBJ2-1	CASSKRDRDHNEQFF
TRBV6-1	TRBJ1-2	CAGRGRTGYGYTF
TRBV6-1	TRBJ1-2	CASRNKGGYGYTF
TRBV6-4	TRBJ2-6	CASSASMTAGANVLTF
TRBV6-6	TRBJ2-1	CASSYWTGDNEQFF
TRBV12-3/TRBV12-4	TRBJ1-2	CASSLSQGARGYTF
TRBV5-1	TRBJ2-5	CASSLVGQETQYF
TRBV6-1	TRBJ1-3	CASVRDLGPIYF
TRBV20-1	TRBJ2-7	CSASGRSYEQYF
TRBV18	TRBJ1-2	CASSPPTEGSYGYTF
TRBV6-1	TRBJ1-4	CASTQTGVNEKLFF
TRBV27	TRBJ2-3	CASGLQNRDTQYF
TRBV6-1	TRBJ2-2	CASSEALLGGANTGELFF
TRBV6-1	TRBJ1-2	CAGRQNGAKIYGYTF
TRBV7-9	TRBJ2-7	CASSFGGTGRYEQYF
TRBV27	TRBJ2-7	CASSYNRVGYEQYF
TRBV19	TRBJ1-5	CASEQVHEGYSNQPQHF
TRBV6-6	TRBJ1-2	CASNVQGASHGYTF
TRBV19	TRBJ2-7	CASSEDRAPYEQYF
TRBV20-1	TRBJ2-1	CSARDMASGPYNEQFF
TRBV12-3/TRBV12-4	TRBJ2-7	CASRAQGTPTYEQYF
TRBV12-3/TRBV12-4	TRBJ2-3	CASSPKTSGTQYF
TRBV5-1	TRBJ1-2	CASSGQNNYGYTF
TRBV11-2	TRBJ2-5	CASSPQTRETQYF
TRBV7-9	TRBJ2-7	CASSLVWDEQYF
TRBV6-5	TRBJ1-1	CASSYSTKGMNTEAFF